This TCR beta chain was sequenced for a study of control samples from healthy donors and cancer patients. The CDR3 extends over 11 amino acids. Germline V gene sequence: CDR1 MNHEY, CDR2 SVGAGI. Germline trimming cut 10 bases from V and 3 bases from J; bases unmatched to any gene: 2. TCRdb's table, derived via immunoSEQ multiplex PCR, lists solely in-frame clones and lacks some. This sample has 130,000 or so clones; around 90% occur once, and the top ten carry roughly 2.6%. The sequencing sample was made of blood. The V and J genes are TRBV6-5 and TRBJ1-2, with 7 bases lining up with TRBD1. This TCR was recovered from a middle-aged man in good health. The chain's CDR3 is CATGQDYGYTF. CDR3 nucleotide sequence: TGTGCCACCGGACAGGACTATGGCTACACCTTC.